This TCR beta chain comes out of a study of T cells after somatic rescue of genetic block. Turning to this clone: The junction departs from germline at one end; a sequencing error may be responsible.

Germline lookup yields CDR1 SSHAT and CDR2 FNYEAQ (reference sequence). This CDR3 region has 14 residues. Clones were read by immunoSEQ multiplex PCR, and TCRdb kept only the in-frame ones, dropping some. Of 15,000 or so clones listed, over 60% are singletons. J is TRBJ2-5 and V is TRBV7-7; D remains ambiguous. The receptor's source is a young man. Sequencing was done on a sample of peripheral blood mononuclear cells (PBMCs). The CDR3 DNA reads as TGTGCTAGCAGCCCGATAACCAAACTGGAGACCCAGTACTTC. Its protein is CASSPITKLETQYF.